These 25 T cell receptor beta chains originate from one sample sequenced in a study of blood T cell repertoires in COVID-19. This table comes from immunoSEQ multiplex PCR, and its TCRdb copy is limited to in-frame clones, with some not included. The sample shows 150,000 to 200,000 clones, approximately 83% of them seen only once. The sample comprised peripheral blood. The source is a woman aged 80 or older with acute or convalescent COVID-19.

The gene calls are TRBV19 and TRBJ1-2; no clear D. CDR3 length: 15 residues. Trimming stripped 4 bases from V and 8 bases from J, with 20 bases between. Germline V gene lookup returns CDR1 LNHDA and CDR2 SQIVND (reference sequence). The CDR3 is CASSTPGMEGAGYTF. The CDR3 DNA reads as TGTGCCAGTAGTACCCCCGGAATGGAGGGCGCGGGCTACACCTTC.

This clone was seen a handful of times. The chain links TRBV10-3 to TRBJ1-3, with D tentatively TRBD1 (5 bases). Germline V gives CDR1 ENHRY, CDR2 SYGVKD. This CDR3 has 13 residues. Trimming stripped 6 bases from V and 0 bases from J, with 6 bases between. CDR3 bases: TGTGCCATCAGAACAGGCTCTGGAAACACCATATATTTT. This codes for CAIRTGSGNTIYF.

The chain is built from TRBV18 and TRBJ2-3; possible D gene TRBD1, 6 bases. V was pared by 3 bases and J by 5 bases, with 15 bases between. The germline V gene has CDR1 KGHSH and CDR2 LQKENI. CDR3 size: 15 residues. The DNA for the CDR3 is TGTGCCAGCTCACCCGCAGGGGCTCGGGAAGATACGCAGTATTTT. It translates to CASSPAGAREDTQYF.

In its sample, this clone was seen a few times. The CDR3: CASSLVGGSSYEQYF. CDR3 DNA sequence: TGCGCCAGCAGCTTGGTAGGGGGCTCCTCCTACGAGCAGTACTTC. The chain has TRBV5-1 and TRBJ2-7; 7 nucleotides align to TRBD1. CDR1 and CDR2 from the germline V gene are SGHRS and YFSETQ. V lost 0 bases and J lost 0; bases outside the gene matches: 3. CDR3 length: 15 amino acids. The variable domain in full, completed from reference TRBV5-1 and TRBJ2-7, reads KAGVTQTPRYLIKTRGQQVTLSCSPISGHRSVSWYQQTPGQGLQFLFEYFSETQRNKGNFPGRFSGRQFSNSRSEMNVSTLELGDSALYLCASSLVGGSSYEQYFGPGTRLTVT.

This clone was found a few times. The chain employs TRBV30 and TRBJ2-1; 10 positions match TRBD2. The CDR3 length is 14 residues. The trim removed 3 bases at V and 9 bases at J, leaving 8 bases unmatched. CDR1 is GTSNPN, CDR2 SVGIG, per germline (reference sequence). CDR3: CAWSLIAGGLEQFF. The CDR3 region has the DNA TGTGCCTGGAGCCTCATAGCGGGGGGCCTTGAGCAGTTCTTC.

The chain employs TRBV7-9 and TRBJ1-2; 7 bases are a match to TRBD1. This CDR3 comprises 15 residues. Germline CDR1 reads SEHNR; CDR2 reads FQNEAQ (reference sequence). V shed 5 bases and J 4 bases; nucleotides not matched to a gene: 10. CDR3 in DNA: TGTGCCAGCAGCGCCTTACAGGGGTCCGGCTATGGCTACACCTTC. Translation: CASSALQGSGYGYTF.

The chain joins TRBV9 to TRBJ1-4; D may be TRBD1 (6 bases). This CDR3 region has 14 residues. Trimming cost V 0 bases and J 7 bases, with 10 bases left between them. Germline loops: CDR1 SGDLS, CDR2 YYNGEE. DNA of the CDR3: TGTGCCAGCAGCGTAGACAGGGCGGGTGAAAAACTGTTTTTT. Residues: CASSVDRAGEKLFF. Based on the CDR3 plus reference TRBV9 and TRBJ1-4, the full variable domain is DSGVTQTPKHLITATGQRVTLRCSPRSGDLSVYWYQQSLDQGLQFLIQYYNGEERAKGNILERFSAQQFPDLHSELNLSSLELGDSALYFCASSVDRAGEKLFFGSGTQLSVL.

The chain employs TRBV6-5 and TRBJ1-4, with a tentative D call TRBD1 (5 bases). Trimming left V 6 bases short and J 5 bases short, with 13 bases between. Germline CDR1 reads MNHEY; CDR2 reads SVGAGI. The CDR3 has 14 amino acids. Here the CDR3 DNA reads TGTGCCAGCAGACACACAGGAGAAAATGAAAAACTGTTTTTT. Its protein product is CASRHTGENEKLFF.

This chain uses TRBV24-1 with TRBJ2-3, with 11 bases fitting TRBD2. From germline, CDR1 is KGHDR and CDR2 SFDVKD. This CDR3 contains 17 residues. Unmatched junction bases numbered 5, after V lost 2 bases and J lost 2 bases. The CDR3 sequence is CATSDSATSGITDTQYF. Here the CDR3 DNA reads TGTGCCACCAGTGATTCAGCGACTAGCGGGATCACAGATACGCAGTATTTT.

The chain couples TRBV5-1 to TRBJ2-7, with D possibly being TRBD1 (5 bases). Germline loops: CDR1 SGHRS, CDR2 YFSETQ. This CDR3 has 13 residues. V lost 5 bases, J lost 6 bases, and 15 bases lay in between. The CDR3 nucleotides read TGCGCCAGCAGATCCGACAGTATTGGCGAGCAGTACTTC. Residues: CASRSDSIGEQYF.

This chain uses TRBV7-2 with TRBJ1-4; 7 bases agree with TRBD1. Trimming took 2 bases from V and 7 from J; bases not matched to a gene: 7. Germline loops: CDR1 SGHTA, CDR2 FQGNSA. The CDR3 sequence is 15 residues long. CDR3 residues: CASSLQGVGGEKLFF. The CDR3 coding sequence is TGTGCCAGCAGCTTACAGGGGGTGGGTGGTGAAAAACTGTTTTTT.

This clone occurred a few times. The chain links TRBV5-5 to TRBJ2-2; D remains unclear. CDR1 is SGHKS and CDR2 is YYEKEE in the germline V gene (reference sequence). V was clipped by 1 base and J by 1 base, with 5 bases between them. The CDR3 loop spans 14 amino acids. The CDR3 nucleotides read TGTGCCAGCAGCTTGACTCTGAACACCGGGGAGCTGTTTTTT. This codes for CASSLTLNTGELFF.

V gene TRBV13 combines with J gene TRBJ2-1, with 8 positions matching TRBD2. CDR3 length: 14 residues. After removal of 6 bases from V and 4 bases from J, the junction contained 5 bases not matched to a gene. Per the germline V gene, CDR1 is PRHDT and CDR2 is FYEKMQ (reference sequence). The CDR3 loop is CASSLAGSYNEQFF. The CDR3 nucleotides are TGTGCCAGCAGTCTAGCGGGCAGTTACAATGAGCAGTTCTTC.

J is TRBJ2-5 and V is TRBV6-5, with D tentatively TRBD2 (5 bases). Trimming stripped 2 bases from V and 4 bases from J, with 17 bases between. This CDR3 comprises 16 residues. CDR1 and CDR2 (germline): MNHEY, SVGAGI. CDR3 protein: CASSYGSRAEGETQYF. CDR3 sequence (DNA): TGTGCCAGCAGTTACGGGAGCCGGGCGGAAGGAGAGACCCAGTACTTC.

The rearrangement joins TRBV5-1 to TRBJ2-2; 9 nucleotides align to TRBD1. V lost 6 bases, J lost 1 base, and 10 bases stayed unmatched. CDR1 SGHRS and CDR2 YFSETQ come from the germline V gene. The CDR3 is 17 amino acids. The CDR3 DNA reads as TGCGCCAGCAAACTCCTGACAGGGGGAGTGAACACCGGGGAGCTGTTTTTT. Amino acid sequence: CASKLLTGGVNTGELFF.

CDR3: CASSLGGSGQDNSPLHF. The CDR3 region has the DNA TGCGCCAGCAGCCTCGGGGGGTCGGGACAGGATAATTCACCCCTCCACTTT. This rearrangement joins TRBV5-1 to TRBJ1-6; TRBD1 agrees at 8 bases. CDR3 length: 17 residues. The junction had 11 bases not matched to a gene; V was cut back by 4 bases and J by 5 bases. Germline V gene sequence: CDR1 SGHRS, CDR2 YFSETQ. The variable domain in full, completed from reference TRBV5-1 and TRBJ1-6, reads KAGVTQTPRYLIKTRGQQVTLSCSPISGHRSVSWYQQTPGQGLQFLFEYFSETQRNKGNFPGRFSGRQFSNSRSEMNVSTLELGDSALYLCASSLGGSGQDNSPLHFGNGTRLTVT.

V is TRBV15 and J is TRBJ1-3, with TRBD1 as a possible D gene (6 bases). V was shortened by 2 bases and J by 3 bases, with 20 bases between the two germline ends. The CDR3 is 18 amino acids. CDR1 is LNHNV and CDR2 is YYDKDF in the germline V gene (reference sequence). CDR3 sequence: CATSRPARIGTSGNTIYF. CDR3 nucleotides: TGTGCCACCAGCAGACCTGCGAGGATCGGGACAAGTGGAAACACCATATATTTT.

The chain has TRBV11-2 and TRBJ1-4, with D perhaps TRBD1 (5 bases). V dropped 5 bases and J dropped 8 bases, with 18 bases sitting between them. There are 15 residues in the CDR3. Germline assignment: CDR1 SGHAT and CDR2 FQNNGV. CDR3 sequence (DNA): TGTGCCAGCAGCCGGGGAGGAGGGGAGGAGGAAAAACTGTTTTTT. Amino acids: CASSRGGGEEEKLFF.

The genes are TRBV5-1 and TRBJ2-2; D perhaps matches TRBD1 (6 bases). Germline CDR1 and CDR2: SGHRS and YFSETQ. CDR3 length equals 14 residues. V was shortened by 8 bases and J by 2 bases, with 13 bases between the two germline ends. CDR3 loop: CASSQGLNTGELFF. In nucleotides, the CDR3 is TGCGCCAGTTCACAGGGCTTAAACACCGGGGAGCTGTTTTTT.

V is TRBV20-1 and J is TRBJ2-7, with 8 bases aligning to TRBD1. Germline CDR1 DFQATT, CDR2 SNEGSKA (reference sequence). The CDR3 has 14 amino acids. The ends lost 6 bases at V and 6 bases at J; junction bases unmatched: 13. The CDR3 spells CSASTPFGTGEQYF. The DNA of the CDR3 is TGCAGTGCCAGTACTCCGTTTGGGACAGGCGAGCAGTACTTC.

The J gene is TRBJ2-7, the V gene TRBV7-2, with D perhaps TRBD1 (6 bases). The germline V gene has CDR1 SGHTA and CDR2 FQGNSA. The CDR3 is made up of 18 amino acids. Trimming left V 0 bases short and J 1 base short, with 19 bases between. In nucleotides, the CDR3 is TGTGCCAGCAGCTTAGCGGCTCCGGGCCGGACAGTATCCTACGAGCAGTACTTC. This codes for CASSLAAPGRTVSYEQYF.

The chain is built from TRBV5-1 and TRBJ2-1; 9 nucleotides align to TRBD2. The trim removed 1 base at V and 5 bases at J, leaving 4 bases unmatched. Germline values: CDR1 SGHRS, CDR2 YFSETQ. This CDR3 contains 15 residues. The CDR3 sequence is CASSLKRGDHNEQFF. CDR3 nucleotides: TGCGCCAGCAGCTTGAAGCGGGGGGATCACAATGAGCAGTTCTTC.

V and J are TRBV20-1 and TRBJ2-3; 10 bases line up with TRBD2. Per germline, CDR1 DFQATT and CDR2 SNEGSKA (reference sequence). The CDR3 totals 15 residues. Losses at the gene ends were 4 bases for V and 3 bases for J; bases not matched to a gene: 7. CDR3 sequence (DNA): TGCAGTGCTAATGAGCGGGAGGGCCTTACAGATACGCAGTATTTT. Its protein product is CSANEREGLTDTQYF.

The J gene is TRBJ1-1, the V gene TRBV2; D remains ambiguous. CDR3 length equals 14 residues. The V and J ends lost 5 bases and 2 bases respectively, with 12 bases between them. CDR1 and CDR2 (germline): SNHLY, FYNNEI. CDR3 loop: CASSPGNSNTEAFF. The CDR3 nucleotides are TGTGCCAGCAGTCCCGGGAATTCCAACACTGAAGCTTTCTTT.

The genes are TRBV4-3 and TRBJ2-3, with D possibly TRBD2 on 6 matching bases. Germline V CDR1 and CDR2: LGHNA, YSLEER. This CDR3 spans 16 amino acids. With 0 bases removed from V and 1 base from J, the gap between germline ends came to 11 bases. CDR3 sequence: CASSQDSLARTDTQYF. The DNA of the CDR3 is TGCGCCAGCAGCCAAGATTCGCTAGCGCGCACAGATACGCAGTATTTT.